The TCR beta chain under discussion was sequenced for a study of cytomegalovirus exposure and HLA in healthy donors. Trimming stripped 0 bases from V and 0 bases from J, with 6 bases between. The CDR3 contains 14 residues. Germline-derived CDR1 and CDR2 are SGDLS and YYNGEE. Amplification used 60 Vbeta primers and 13 Jbeta primers. The data were produced by immunoSEQ multiplex PCR, yet TCRdb's version contains in-frame clones alone and is incomplete. The sample has 45,000 to 65,000 clones, approximately 70% seen once. The sample was PBMCs. The sequence came from a young man in good health and CMV-seronegative. The rearrangement uses TRBV9 and TRBJ1-1, with unresolved D. The CDR3: CASSVVSVNTEAFF. In nucleotides, the CDR3 is TGTGCCAGCAGCGTAGTATCGGTGAACACTGAAGCTTTCTTT.